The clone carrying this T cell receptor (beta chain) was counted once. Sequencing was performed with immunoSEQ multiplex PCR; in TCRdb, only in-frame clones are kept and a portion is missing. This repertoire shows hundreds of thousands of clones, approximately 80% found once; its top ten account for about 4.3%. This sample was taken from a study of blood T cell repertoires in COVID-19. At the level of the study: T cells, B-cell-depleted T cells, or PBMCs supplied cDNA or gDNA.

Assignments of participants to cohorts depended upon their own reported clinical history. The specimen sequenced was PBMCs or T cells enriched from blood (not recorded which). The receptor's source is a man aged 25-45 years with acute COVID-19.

DNA for the CDR3: TGTGCCAGCAGTGAGCCGCAGGGTATTCGGGAGCAGTTCTTC. It specifies CASSEPQGIREQFF. The gene calls are TRBV25-1 and TRBJ2-1; perhaps TRBD1 as D (5 bases). CDR1 is MGHDK, CDR2 SYGVNS, per germline. Trimming pared 3 bases from V and 10 bases from J, leaving 16 bases between. This CDR3 has 14 residues.